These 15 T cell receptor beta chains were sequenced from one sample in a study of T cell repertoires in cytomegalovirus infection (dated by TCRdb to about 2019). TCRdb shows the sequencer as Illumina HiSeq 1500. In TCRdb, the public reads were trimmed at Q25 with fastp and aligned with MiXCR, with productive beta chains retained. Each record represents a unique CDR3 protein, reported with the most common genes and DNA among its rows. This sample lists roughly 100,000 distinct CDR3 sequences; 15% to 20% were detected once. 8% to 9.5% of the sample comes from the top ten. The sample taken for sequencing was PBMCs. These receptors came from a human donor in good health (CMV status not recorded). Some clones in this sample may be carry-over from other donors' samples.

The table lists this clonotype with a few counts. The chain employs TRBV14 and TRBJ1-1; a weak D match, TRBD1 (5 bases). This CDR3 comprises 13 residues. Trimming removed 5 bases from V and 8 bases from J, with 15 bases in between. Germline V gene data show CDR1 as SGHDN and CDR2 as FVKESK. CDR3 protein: CASSVQGGGEAFF. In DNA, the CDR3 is TGTGCCAGCAGCGTTCAGGGCGGCGGAGAAGCTTTCTTT.

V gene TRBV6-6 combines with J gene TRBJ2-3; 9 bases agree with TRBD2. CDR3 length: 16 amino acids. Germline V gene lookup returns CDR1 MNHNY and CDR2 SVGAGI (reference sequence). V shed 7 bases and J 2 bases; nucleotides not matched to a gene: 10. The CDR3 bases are TGTGCCAGCACCCTTCAGGGCGGGGGGGACACAGATACGCAGTATTTT. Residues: CASTLQGGGDTDTQYF.

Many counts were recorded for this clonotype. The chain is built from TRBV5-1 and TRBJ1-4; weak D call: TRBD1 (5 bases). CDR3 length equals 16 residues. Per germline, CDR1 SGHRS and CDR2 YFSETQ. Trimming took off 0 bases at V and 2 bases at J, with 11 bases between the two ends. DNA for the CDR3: TGCGCCAGCAGCTTGGCCGGGGGTTCGACTAATGAAAAACTGTTTTTT. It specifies CASSLAGGSTNEKLFF.

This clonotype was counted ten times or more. The CDR3 protein is CASVRGGWNTEAFF. DNA of the CDR3: TGTGCCAGCGTACGAGGGGGCTGGAACACTGAAGCTTTCTTT. V and J are TRBV7-9 and TRBJ1-1; 7 nucleotides align to TRBD1. The V gene end was trimmed by 8 bases and the J gene end by 1 base; junction bases not matched to a gene: 7. The CDR3 consists of 14 residues. CDR1 is SEHNR, CDR2 FQNEAQ, per germline (reference sequence).

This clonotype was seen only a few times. CDR3 sequence: CASSLNGADTQYF. DNA of the CDR3: TGTGCCAGCAGCCTGAATGGGGCAGATACGCAGTATTTT. The chain has TRBV2 and TRBJ2-3, with D uncertain. The V end was cut by 6 bases, the J end by 4 bases, with 11 bases between. The length of the CDR3 is 13 residues. Germline assignment: CDR1 SNHLY and CDR2 FYNNEI.

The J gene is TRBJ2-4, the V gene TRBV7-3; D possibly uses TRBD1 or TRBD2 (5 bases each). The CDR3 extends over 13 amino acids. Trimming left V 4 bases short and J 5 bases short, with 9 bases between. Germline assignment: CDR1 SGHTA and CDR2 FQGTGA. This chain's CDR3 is CASSSGPENIQYF. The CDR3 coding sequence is TGTGCCAGCAGCTCGGGACCAGAAAACATTCAGTACTTC.

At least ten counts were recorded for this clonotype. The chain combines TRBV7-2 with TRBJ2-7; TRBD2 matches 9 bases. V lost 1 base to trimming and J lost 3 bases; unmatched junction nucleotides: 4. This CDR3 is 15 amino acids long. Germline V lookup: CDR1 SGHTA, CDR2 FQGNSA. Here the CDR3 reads CASSLGRTSVYEQYF. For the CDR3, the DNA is TGTGCCAGCAGCTTAGGGAGGACTAGCGTCTACGAGCAGTACTTC. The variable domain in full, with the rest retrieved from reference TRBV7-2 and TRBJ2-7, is GAGVSQSPSNKVTEKGKDVELRCDPISGHTALYWYRQSLGQGLEFLIYFQGNSAPDKSGLPSDRFSAERTGGSVSTLTIQRTQQEDSAVYLCASSLGRTSVYEQYFGPGTRLTVT.

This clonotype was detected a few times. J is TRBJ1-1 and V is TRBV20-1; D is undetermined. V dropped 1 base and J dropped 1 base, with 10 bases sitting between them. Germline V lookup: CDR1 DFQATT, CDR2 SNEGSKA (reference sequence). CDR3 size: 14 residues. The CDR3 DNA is TGCAGTGCTAGAGCGGGCAGGCCGAACACTGAAGCTTTCTTT. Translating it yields CSARAGRPNTEAFF.

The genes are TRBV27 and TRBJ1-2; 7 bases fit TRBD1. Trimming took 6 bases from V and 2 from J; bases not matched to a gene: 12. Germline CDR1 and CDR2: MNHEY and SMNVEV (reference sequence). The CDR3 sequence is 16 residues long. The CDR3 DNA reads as TGTGCCAGCAGAGGTAATCGACAGGGATTAAACTATGGCTACACCTTC. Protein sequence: CASRGNRQGLNYGYTF.

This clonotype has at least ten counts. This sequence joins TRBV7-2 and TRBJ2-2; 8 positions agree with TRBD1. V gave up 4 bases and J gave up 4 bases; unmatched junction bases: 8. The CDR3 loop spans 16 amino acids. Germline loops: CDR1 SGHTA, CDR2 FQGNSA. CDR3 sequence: CASSSVGQGFTGELFF. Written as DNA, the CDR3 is TGTGCCAGCAGCTCTGTAGGACAGGGATTCACCGGGGAGCTGTTTTTT.

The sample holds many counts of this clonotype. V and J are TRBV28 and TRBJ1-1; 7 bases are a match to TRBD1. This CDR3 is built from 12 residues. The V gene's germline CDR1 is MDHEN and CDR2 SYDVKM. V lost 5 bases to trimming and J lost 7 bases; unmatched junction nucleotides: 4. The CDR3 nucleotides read TGTGCCAGCAGTAGGGGGCACGGTGAAGCTTTCTTT. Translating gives CASSRGHGEAFF.

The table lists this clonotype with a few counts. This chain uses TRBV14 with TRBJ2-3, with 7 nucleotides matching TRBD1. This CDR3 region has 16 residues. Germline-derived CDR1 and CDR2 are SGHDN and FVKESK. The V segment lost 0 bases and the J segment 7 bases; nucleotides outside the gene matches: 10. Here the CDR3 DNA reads TGTGCCAGCAGCCAAGATCGCAGCAGGGGGATAAATACGCAGTATTTT. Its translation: CASSQDRSRGINTQYF.

The CDR3 DNA is TGTGCCAGCAGCCCCGGGACAGCGCAGGCTTTCTTT. It translates to CASSPGTAQAFF. V gene TRBV7-9 combines with J gene TRBJ1-1, with 7 bases aligning to TRBD1. V trimming: 5 bases; J trimming: 11 bases; junction bases outside the gene matches: 8. CDR1 SEHNR and CDR2 FQNEAQ come from the germline V gene (reference sequence). This CDR3 contains 12 residues. Full variable domain (outside the CDR3, taken from reference TRBV7-9 and TRBJ1-1): DTGVSQNPRHKITKRGQNVTFRCDPISEHNRLYWYRQTLGQGPEFLTYFQNEAQLEKSRLLSDRFSAERPKGSFSTLEIQRTEQGDSAMYLCASSPGTAQAFFGQGTRLTVV.

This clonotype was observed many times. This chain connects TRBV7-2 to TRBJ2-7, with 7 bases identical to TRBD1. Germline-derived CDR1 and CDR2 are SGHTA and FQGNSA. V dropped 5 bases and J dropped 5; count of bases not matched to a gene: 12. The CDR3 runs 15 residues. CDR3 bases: TGTGCCAGCAGCCCCGGGCAGGGACAGCTCAACGAGCAGTACTTC. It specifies CASSPGQGQLNEQYF.

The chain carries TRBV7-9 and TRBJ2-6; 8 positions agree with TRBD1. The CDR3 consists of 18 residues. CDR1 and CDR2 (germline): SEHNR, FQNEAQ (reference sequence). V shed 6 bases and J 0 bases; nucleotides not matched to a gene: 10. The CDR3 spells CASSLLQGDSSGANVLTF. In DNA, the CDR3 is TGTGCCAGCAGTTTACTACAGGGGGATTCCTCTGGGGCCAACGTCCTGACTTTC.